This TCR beta chain was recorded in a study of cytomegalovirus exposure and HLA in healthy donors. On the study more broadly: An analysis done earlier identified about 120 million unique TCR beta sequences from about 180 million T cells.

Regarding this clone: Its target is not known.

The study ran its PCR with 60 Vbeta and 13 Jbeta primers. Repertoires were generated with immunoSEQ multiplex PCR, while TCRdb's copy carries only in-frame clones and drops some. Its table lists 130,000 or so clones. General study results and limits: Cytomegalovirus-associated TCR beta chains were listed, numbering 150 to 200. HLA restriction was apparent for most CMV-associated TCR beta chains in a later analysis. Within the data, a cluster of highly shared sequence variants was likely a sequencing artifact.

This CDR3 is 13 amino acids long. Trimming pared 1 base from V and 4 bases from J, leaving 7 bases between. In germline, CDR1 is SNHLY, CDR2 FYNNEI. V is TRBV2 and J is TRBJ1-1; D gene uncertain. The clonotype comes from a woman aged 55-70 years in good health and CMV-seronegative. The sequencing sample was made of PBMCs. CDR3 sequence: CASSEGALTEAFF. The CDR3, as DNA: TGTGCCAGCAGTGAAGGGGCCCTCACTGAAGCTTTCTTT.